Below are 30 T cell receptor beta chains sequenced from a single sample in a study of blood T cell repertoires in COVID-19 (dated by TCRdb to 2018 to 2021). Receptors were amplified or captured by the immunoSEQ multiplex PCR assay. As stored in TCRdb, this immuneACCESS dataset retains in-frame rearrangements with V and J assigned. A fraction of the clones does not appear; measured against another copy, unresolved V genes explain less than half of the discrepancy, and the remainder lacks a known reason. The sample table contains over 250,000 clones; only one count was recorded for approximately 90% of them. Approximately 12% of the sample rests with the top ten. Sequenced input: peripheral blood. These receptors were obtained from a woman aged 55-75 years with acute or convalescent COVID-19.

The rearrangement joins TRBV7-6 to TRBJ2-1; D might be TRBD1 (6 bases). The germline V and J ends were trimmed by 1 base and 9 bases, with 19 bases remaining between them. Germline V CDR1 and CDR2: SGHVS, FNYEAQ. The CDR3 spans 16 residues. Written as DNA, the CDR3 is TGTGCCAGCAGCTTAGGGACAGAAGGAAACATGGGTGAGCAGTTCTTC. It is translated as CASSLGTEGNMGEQFF.

V gene TRBV5-1 combines with J gene TRBJ2-3, with 8 bases fitting TRBD2. J was trimmed by 2 bases and V by 3 bases; bases with no gene match: 14. This CDR3 has 18 residues. Per germline, CDR1 SGHRS and CDR2 YFSETQ. The CDR3 nucleotides are TGCGCCAGCAGCTACCTTTCCGGGACTAGTACCTACACAGATACGCAGTATTTT. This sequence encodes CASSYLSGTSTYTDTQYF.

This sequence joins TRBV19 and TRBJ1-1, with D unclear. V was shortened by 4 bases and J by 1 base, with 10 bases between the two germline ends. The germline CDR1 and CDR2 sequences are LNHDA and SQIVND (reference sequence). This CDR3 region has 14 residues. In DNA, the CDR3 is TGTGCCAGTAGTACCTACTCAGGGAACACTGAAGCTTTCTTT. This codes for CASSTYSGNTEAFF.

The V call is TRBV19, the J call TRBJ2-1; TRBD2 might be the D (6 bases). The V end lost 4 bases, the J end lost 5 bases, and 9 bases lay between the germline ends. This CDR3 is 13 amino acids long. Per germline, CDR1 LNHDA and CDR2 SQIVND (reference sequence). In DNA form, the CDR3 reads TGTGCCAGTAGTACCCGGACTAACAATGAGCAGTTCTTC. Translating it yields CASSTRTNNEQFF.

The V call is TRBV9, the J call TRBJ2-7; a weak D match, TRBD1 (6 bases). There are 13 residues in the CDR3. The V and J ends lost 5 bases and 3 bases respectively, with 12 bases between them. The germline CDR1 and CDR2 sequences are SGDLS and YYNGEE. The CDR3 spells CASSRTDYYEQYF. The CDR3 DNA is TGTGCCAGCAGTAGGACAGATTACTACGAGCAGTACTTC.

The chain joins TRBV12-5 to TRBJ2-1, with 11 bases lining up with TRBD1. Germline CDR1 LGHNT, CDR2 FRNRAP. The V segment lost 5 bases and the J segment 12 bases; nucleotides outside the gene matches: 9. The CDR3 contains 14 residues. The CDR3 DNA sequence: TGTGCTAGTGGTACGGGACAGGGGGTTCCCGGGCAGTTCTTC. Amino acid sequence: CASGTGQGVPGQFF.

The rearrangement joins TRBV24-1 to TRBJ1-2; D call uncertain. Trimming cost V 3 bases and J 2 bases, with 9 bases left between them. The CDR3 runs 14 residues. The V gene's germline CDR1 is KGHDR and CDR2 SFDVKD. CDR3 nucleotides: TGTGCCACCAGTGATACCGGGTCGAACTATGGCTACACCTTC. Amino acids: CATSDTGSNYGYTF.

V gene TRBV3-1 (or the pseudogene TRBV3-2) combines with J gene TRBJ2-7; D uncertain. Germline V gene sequence: CDR1 LGHDT, CDR2 YNNKEL (reference sequence). The V end lost 1 base, the J end lost 2 bases, and 9 bases lay between the germline ends. CDR3 length: 14 residues. Here the CDR3 reads CASSQAGSTYEQYF. Written as DNA, the CDR3 is TGTGCCAGCAGCCAAGCAGGCTCAACCTACGAGCAGTACTTC.

This chain links TRBV6-2 or TRBV6-3 with TRBJ2-3; no definite D call. The CDR3 has 11 amino acids. V lost 5 bases and J 8 bases, leaving 8 bases between the germline ends. Germline assignment: CDR1 MNHEY and CDR2 SVGEGT. As DNA, the CDR3 is TGTGCCAGCAGTCAAGCTGTTACGCAGTATTTT. Translated: CASSQAVTQYF.

The chain joins TRBV5-1 to TRBJ2-1; a possible D gene is TRBD2 (5 bases). This CDR3 contains 16 residues. The V gene lost 1 base and the J gene lost 0 bases, with 11 bases spanning the gap. Germline CDR1 and CDR2: SGHRS and YFSETQ. CDR3 DNA: TGCGCCAGCAGCTTGCCCGTTAGCGTCTCCTACAATGAGCAGTTCTTC. Protein: CASSLPVSVSYNEQFF.

The chain links TRBV12-3 or TRBV12-4 to TRBJ1-2, with D maybe TRBD1 (6 bases). The V end lost 5 bases, the J end lost 6 bases, and 13 bases lay between the germline ends. The CDR3 runs to 13 residues. The CDR3 sequence is CASSPGTSNGYTF. Written as DNA, the CDR3 is TGTGCCAGCAGTCCCGGGACATCAAATGGCTACACCTTC.

V usage is TRBV24-1 and J usage is TRBJ2-1; perhaps TRBD1 as D (6 bases). Trimming cost V 9 bases and J 2 bases, with 16 bases left between them. Germline assignment: CDR1 KGHDR and CDR2 SFDVKD. The CDR3 spans 15 residues. CDR3: CATANNRVPYNEQFF. CDR3 bases: TGTGCCACCGCTAATAACAGGGTACCCTACAATGAGCAGTTCTTC.

The chain combines TRBV6-5 with TRBJ1-1, with D possibly TRBD1 on 5 matching bases. The ends were cut back, 2 bases at V and 1 base at J, with 8 bases in the middle. The germline V gene encodes CDR1 MNHEY and CDR2 SVGAGI. The CDR3 runs to 14 residues. The CDR3 spells CASSYKGQNTEAFF. Written as DNA, the CDR3 is TGTGCCAGCAGTTACAAGGGGCAGAACACTGAAGCTTTCTTT.

The V gene is TRBV5-1, the J gene TRBJ1-4, with D perhaps matching TRBD1 (6 bases). V dropped 0 bases and J dropped 6 bases, with 9 bases sitting between them. The CDR3 extends over 14 amino acids. Germline CDR1 is SGHRS and CDR2 is YFSETQ. CDR3 nucleotides: TGCGCCAGCAGCTTGGACAGGGAGCATGAAAAACTGTTTTTT. This sequence encodes CASSLDREHEKLFF. The whole variable domain, filled in from reference TRBV5-1 and TRBJ1-4, reads KAGVTQTPRYLIKTRGQQVTLSCSPISGHRSVSWYQQTPGQGLQFLFEYFSETQRNKGNFPGRFSGRQFSNSRSEMNVSTLELGDSALYLCASSLDREHEKLFFGSGTQLSVL.

The rearrangement uses TRBV4-3 and TRBJ1-1; D ambiguous. The V end lost 0 bases, the J end lost 6 bases, and 11 bases lay between the germline ends. Germline V gene sequence: CDR1 LGHNA, CDR2 YSLEER. The CDR3 length is 14 residues. CDR3 region: CASSQEFSSAEAFF. CDR3 nucleotide sequence: TGCGCCAGCAGCCAAGAATTCTCAAGCGCTGAAGCTTTCTTT.

The V call is TRBV7-3, the J call TRBJ2-5, with a weak D call TRBD2 (5 bases). This CDR3 has 14 amino acids. From germline, CDR1 is SGHTA and CDR2 FQGTGA. V lost 5 bases and J 2 bases, leaving 12 bases between the germline ends. The CDR3 nucleotides read TGTGCCAGCAGCCCAAACGGGGTTCAAGAGACCCAGTACTTC. Residues: CASSPNGVQETQYF.

V gene TRBV7-9 combines with J gene TRBJ2-5, with D perhaps matching TRBD1 (6 bases). The germline gives CDR1 SEHNR, CDR2 FQNEAQ (reference sequence). This CDR3 contains 13 residues. Trimming took off 2 bases at V and 5 bases at J, with 9 bases between the two ends. The CDR3 reads CASSLITGETQYF. Written as DNA, the CDR3 is TGTGCCAGCAGCTTAATCACAGGGGAGACCCAGTACTTC.

This rearrangement joins TRBV15 to TRBJ1-1; D remains unclear. This CDR3 region has 16 residues. Trimming stripped 0 bases from V and 0 bases from J, with 11 bases between. In germline, CDR1 is LNHNV, CDR2 YYDKDF (reference sequence). The CDR3 DNA sequence: TGTGCCACCAGCAGAGATCACTCCTCTTTGAACACTGAAGCTTTCTTT. It yields the protein CATSRDHSSLNTEAFF.

This clone came up once. The CDR3: CASSGHTSGGAPETQYF. The CDR3, as DNA: TGTGCCAGCAGCGGACACACTAGCGGGGGGGCCCCAGAGACCCAGTACTTC. The chain links TRBV7-9 to TRBJ2-5; 13 nucleotides align to TRBD2. The CDR3 loop spans 17 amino acids. Per germline, CDR1 SEHNR and CDR2 FQNEAQ (reference sequence). V lost 5 bases and J lost 4; bases outside the gene matches: 10.

The CDR3, as DNA: TGTGCCATCAGTGGAGCAGGGGGAACCTACAATGAGCAGTTCTTC. This gives the protein CAISGAGGTYNEQFF. The chain is built from TRBV10-3 and TRBJ2-1; 7 bases are shared with TRBD1. Germline V gives CDR1 ENHRY, CDR2 SYGVKD. J gave up 2 bases and V 4 bases, and 5 bases lay outside the gene matches. CDR3 length equals 15 residues.

The chain combines TRBV7-2 with TRBJ1-4; 7 bases align to TRBD1. Germline loops: CDR1 SGHTA, CDR2 FQGNSA. V gave up 5 bases and J gave up 5 bases; unmatched junction bases: 5. The CDR3 totals 14 residues. The CDR3 DNA sequence: TGTGCCAGCAGCCCCCGGACAGGAAATGAAAAACTGTTTTTT. Its translation is CASSPRTGNEKLFF.

This clone was recorded only once. J is TRBJ1-1 and V is TRBV7-3, with 7 positions matching TRBD1. The CDR3 length is 14 residues. Germline V gives CDR1 SGHTA, CDR2 FQGTGA. With 4 bases clipped from V and 2 bases from J, the junction kept 4 bases outside the gene matches. The CDR3 DNA is TGTGCCAGCAGCTCGGGACAGTCAAACACTGAAGCTTTCTTT. This translates into CASSSGQSNTEAFF.

V and J are TRBV6-2 or TRBV6-3 and TRBJ1-3; 7 nucleotides agree with TRBD1. V shed 2 bases and J 2 bases; nucleotides not matched to a gene: 6. Germline assignment: CDR1 MNHEY and CDR2 SVGEGT. The CDR3 loop spans 16 amino acids. CDR3 in amino acids: CASSYPGTAPGNTIYF. Written as DNA, the CDR3 is TGTGCCAGCAGTTACCCAGGGACAGCGCCTGGAAACACCATATATTTT.

V is TRBV18 and J is TRBJ1-2, with D perhaps matching TRBD1 (6 bases). This CDR3 comprises 15 residues. Trimming took 6 bases from V and 7 from J, leaving 21 bases between them. CDR1 and CDR2 (germline): KGHSH, LQKENI. The CDR3 sequence: CASSLKGEGGIGYTF. In nucleotides, the CDR3 is TGTGCCAGCTCCCTCAAAGGAGAAGGGGGAATTGGCTACACCTTC.

The rearrangement joins TRBV7-9 to TRBJ1-4, with D unclear. In germline, CDR1 is SEHNR, CDR2 FQNEAQ (reference sequence). This CDR3 comprises 16 residues. The V end was cut by 3 bases, the J end by 2 bases, with 13 bases between. CDR3 in amino acids: CASSFPTRATNEKLFF. In DNA, the CDR3 is TGTGCCAGCAGCTTCCCCACGAGGGCGACTAATGAAAAACTGTTTTTT.

This chain joins TRBV19 and TRBJ2-1, with D perhaps matching TRBD2 (6 bases). There are 18 residues in the CDR3. V dropped 0 bases and J dropped 0 bases, with 15 bases sitting between them. Germline V CDR1 and CDR2: LNHDA, SQIVND (reference sequence). The DNA of the CDR3 is TGTGCCAGTAGTATAGATAGAAGCGGGTTCCTCTCCTACAATGAGCAGTTCTTC. Its translation: CASSIDRSGFLSYNEQFF.

This chain connects TRBV18 to TRBJ1-6, with 8 bases aligning to TRBD1. From germline, CDR1 is KGHSH and CDR2 LQKENI. The CDR3 loop spans 16 amino acids. V lost 0 bases and J lost 7; bases outside the gene matches: 5. CDR3 sequence (DNA): TGTGCCAGCTCACCACCGAGCAGGGACAGGAATTCACCCCTCCACTTT. This gives the protein CASSPPSRDRNSPLHF.

The V and J genes are TRBV19 and TRBJ2-3; 8 nucleotides agree with TRBD2. The ends lost 5 bases at V and 5 bases at J; junction bases unmatched: 9. In germline, CDR1 is LNHDA, CDR2 SQIVND (reference sequence). The CDR3 sequence is 15 residues long. CDR3 nucleotide sequence: TGTGCCAGTAGTTCCACGGGAGGGCCGAGAGATACGCAGTATTTT. Amino acid sequence: CASSSTGGPRDTQYF.

The V and J genes are TRBV5-5 and TRBJ1-2; 9 bases fit TRBD1. V lost 1 base, J lost 4 bases, and 11 bases stayed unmatched. Germline loops: CDR1 SGHKS, CDR2 YYEKEE (reference sequence). The CDR3 consists of 17 residues. The CDR3 coding sequence is TGTGCCAGCAGCTTGTTCAGCGCCGGGACAGGGACCTATGGCTACACCTTC. This gives the protein CASSLFSAGTGTYGYTF.

CDR3 residues: CAWSSTGIGNQPQHF. DNA of the CDR3: TGTGCCTGGAGCTCGACAGGGATCGGCAATCAGCCCCAGCATTTT. The gene calls are TRBV30 and TRBJ1-5; 7 bases fit TRBD1. This CDR3 contains 15 residues. The trim removed 3 bases at V and 2 bases at J, leaving 7 bases unmatched. Germline V gene sequence: CDR1 GTSNPN, CDR2 SVGIG (reference sequence).